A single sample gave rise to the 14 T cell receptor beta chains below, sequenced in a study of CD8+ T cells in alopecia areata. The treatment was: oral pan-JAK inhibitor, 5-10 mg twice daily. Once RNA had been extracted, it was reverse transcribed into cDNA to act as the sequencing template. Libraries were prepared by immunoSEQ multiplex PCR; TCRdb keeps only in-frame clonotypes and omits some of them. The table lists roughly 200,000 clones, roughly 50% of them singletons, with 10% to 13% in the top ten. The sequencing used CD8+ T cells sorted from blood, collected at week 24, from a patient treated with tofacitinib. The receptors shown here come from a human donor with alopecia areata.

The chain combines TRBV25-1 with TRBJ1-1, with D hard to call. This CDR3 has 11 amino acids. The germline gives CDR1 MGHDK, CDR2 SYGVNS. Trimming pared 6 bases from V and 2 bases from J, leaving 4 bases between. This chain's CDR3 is CASSINTEAFF. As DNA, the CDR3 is TGTGCCAGCAGCATCAACACTGAAGCTTTCTTT.

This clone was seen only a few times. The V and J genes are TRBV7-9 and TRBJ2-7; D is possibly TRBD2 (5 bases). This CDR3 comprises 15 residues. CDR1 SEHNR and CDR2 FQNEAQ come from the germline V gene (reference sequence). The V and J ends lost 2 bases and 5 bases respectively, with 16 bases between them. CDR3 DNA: TGTGCCAGCAGCTTATACGGGGAAGATTGGGACGAGCAGTACTTC. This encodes CASSLYGEDWDEQYF.

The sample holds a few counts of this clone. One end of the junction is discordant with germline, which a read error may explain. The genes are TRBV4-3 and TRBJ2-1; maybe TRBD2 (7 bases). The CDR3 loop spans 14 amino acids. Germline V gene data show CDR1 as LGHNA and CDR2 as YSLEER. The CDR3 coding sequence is TGCGCCAGCACCTCGGGGGGCTCCGACAATGAGCAGTTCTTC. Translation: CASTSGGSDNEQFF.

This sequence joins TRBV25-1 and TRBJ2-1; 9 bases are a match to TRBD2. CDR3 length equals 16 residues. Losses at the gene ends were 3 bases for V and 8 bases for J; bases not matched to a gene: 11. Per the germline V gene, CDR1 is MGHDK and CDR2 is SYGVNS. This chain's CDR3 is CASSDRRVAGVDEQFF. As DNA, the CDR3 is TGTGCCAGCAGTGATAGGCGAGTAGCGGGGGTGGATGAGCAGTTCTTC.

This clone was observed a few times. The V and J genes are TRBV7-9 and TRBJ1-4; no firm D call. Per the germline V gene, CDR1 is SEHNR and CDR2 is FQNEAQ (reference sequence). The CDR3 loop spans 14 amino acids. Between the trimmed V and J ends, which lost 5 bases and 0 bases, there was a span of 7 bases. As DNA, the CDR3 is TGTGCCAGCAGCCCACAAGCAACTAATGAAAAACTGTTTTTT. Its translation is CASSPQATNEKLFF.

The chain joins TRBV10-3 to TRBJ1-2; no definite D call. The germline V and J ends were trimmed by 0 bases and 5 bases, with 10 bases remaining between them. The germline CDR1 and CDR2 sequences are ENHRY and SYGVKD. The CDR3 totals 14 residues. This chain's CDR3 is CAISESGKEYGYTF. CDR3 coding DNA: TGTGCCATCAGTGAGTCAGGGAAGGAATATGGCTACACCTTC.

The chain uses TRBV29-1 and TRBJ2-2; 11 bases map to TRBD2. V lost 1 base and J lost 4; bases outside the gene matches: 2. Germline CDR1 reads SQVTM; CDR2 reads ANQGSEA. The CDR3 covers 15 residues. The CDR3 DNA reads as TGCAGCGTTGAAGTAGCGGGGGGGCCCACCGGGGAGCTGTTTTTT. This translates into CSVEVAGGPTGELFF.

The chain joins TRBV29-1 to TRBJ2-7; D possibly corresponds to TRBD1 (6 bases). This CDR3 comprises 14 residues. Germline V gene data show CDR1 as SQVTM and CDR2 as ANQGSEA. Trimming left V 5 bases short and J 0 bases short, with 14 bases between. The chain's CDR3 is CSVRQVGDSYEQYF. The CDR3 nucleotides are TGCAGCGTTCGACAGGTGGGGGACTCCTACGAGCAGTACTTC.

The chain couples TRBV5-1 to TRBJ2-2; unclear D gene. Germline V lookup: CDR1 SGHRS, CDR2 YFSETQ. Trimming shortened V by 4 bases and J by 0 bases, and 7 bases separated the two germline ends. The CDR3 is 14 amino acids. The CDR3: CASSLITNTGELFF. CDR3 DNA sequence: TGCGCCAGCAGCCTGATCACGAACACCGGGGAGCTGTTTTTT.

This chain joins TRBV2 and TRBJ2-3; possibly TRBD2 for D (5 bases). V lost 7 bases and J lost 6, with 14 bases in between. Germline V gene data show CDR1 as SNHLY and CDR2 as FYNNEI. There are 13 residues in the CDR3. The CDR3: CASIPAGGDTQYF. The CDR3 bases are TGTGCCAGCATACCGGCGGGTGGGGATACGCAGTATTTT.

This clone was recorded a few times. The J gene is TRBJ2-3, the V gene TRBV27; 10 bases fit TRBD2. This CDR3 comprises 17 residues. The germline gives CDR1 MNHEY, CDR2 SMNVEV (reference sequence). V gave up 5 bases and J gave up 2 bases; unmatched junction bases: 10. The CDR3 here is CASSLLPSGGYTDTQYF. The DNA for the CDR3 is TGTGCCAGCAGTCTCTTGCCTAGCGGGGGCTACACAGATACGCAGTATTTT.

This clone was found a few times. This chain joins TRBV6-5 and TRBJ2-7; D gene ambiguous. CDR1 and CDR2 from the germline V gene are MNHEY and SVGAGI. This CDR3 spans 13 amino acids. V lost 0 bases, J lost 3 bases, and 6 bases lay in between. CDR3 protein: CASSYSRIYEQYF. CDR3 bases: TGTGCCAGCAGTTACTCACGAATCTACGAGCAGTACTTC.

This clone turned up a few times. This CDR3 is CSVELSRPYEQYF. CDR3 sequence (DNA): TGCAGCGTTGAACTCTCACGGCCCTACGAGCAGTACTTC. The chain combines TRBV29-1 with TRBJ2-7; unclear D gene. Trimming took 2 bases from V and 2 from J, leaving 10 bases between them. Germline assignment: CDR1 SQVTM and CDR2 ANQGSEA. There are 13 residues in the CDR3.

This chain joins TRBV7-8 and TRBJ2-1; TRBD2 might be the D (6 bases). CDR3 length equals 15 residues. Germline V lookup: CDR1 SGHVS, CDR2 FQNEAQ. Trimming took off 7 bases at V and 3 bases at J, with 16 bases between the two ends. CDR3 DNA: TGTGCCAGCACTCCCCGGCGGGGCGGCTACAATGAGCAGTTCTTC. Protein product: CASTPRRGGYNEQFF. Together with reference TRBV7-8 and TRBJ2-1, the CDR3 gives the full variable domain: GAGVSQSPRYKVAKRGQDVALRCDPISGHVSLFWYQQALGQGPEFLTYFQNEAQLDKSGLPSDRFFAERPEGSVSTLKIQRTQQEDSAVYLCASTPRRGGYNEQFFGPGTRLTVL.